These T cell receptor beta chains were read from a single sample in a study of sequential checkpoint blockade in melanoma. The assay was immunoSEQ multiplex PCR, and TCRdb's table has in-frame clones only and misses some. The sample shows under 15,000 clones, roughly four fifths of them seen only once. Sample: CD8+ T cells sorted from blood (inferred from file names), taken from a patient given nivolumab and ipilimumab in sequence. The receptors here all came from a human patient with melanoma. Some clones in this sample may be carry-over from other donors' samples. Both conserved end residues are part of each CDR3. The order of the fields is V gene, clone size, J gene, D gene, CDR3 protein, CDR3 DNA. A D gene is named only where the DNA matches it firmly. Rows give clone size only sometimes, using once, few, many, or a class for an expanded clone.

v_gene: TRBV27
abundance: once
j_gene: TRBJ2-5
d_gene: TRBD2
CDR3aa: CASSRTSGGATFETQYF
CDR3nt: TGTGCCAGCAGTCGGACTAGCGGGGGGGCCACGTTTGAGACCCAGTACTTC

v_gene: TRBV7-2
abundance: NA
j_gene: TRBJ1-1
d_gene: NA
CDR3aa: CASSLGGGRNTEAFF
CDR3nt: TGTGCCAGCAGCCTAGGGGGGGGACGGAACACTGAAGCTTTCTTT

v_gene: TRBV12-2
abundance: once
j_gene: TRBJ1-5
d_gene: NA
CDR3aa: CASRFNKTQGNQPQHF
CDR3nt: TGTGCAAGTCGCTTTAACAAGACACAAGGCAATCAGCCCCAGCATTTT

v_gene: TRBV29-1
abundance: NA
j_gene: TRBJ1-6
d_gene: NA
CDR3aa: CSAGSGQNSPLHF
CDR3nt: TGCAGCGCCGGCTCAGGGCAAAATTCACCCCTCCACTTT

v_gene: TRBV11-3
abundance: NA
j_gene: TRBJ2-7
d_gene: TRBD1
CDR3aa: CASSPRQGNPYEQYF
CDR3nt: TGTGCCAGCAGCCCCAGACAGGGGAACCCCTACGAGCAGTACTTC

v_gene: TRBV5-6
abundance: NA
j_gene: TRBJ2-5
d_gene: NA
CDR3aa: CASSHNTETQYF
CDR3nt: TGTGCCAGCAGCCACAATACGGAGACCCAGTACTTC

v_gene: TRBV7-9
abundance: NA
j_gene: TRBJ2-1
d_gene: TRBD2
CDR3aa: CASSPTSAVYNEQFF
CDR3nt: TGTGCCAGCAGCCCGACTAGCGCCGTATACAATGAGCAGTTCTTC

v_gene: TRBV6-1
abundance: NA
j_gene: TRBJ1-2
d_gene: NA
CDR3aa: CASSGTGATFYGYTF
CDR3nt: TGTGCCAGCAGTGGAACGGGAGCGACTTTCTATGGCTACACCTTC

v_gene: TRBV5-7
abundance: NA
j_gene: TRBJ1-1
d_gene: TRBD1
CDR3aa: CASRRTGNTEAFF
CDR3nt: TGTGCCAGCAGGAGGACAGGGAACACTGAAGCTTTCTTT

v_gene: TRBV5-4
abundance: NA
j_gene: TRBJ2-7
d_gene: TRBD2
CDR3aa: CASSSVGLAGYEQYF
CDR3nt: TGTGCCAGCAGCTCCGTAGGACTAGCGGGCTACGAGCAGTACTTC

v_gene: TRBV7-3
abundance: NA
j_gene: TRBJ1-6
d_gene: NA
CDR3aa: CASSQFVKEGPYNSPLHF
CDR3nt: TGTGCCAGCAGCCAATTCGTGAAGGAGGGGCCCTATAATTCACCCCTCCACTTT

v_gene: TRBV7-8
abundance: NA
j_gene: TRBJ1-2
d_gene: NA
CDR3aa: CASSVGEYYGYTF
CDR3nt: TGTGCCAGCAGCGTCGGGGAGTACTATGGCTACACCTTC

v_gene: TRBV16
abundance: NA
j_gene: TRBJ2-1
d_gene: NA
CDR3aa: CASSQIRRAGPYNEQFF
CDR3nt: TGTGCCAGCAGCCAAATCCGGCGCGCGGGGCCCTACAATGAGCAGTTCTTC

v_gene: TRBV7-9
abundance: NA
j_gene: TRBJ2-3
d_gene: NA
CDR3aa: CASRPFTGFSTDTQYF
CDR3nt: TGTGCCAGCAGGCCCTTCACAGGGTTTAGCACAGATACGCAGTATTTT

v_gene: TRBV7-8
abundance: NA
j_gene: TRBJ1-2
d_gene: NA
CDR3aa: CASSLGGGLSNYGYTF
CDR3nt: TGTGCCAGCAGCTTAGGGGGAGGGCTTTCTAACTATGGCTACACCTTC

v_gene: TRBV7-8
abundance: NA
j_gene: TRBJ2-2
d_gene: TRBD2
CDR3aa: CASSSLYSGPNTGELFF
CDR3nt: TGTGCCAGCAGCTCCCTTTATAGCGGGCCGAACACCGGGGAGCTGTTTTTT

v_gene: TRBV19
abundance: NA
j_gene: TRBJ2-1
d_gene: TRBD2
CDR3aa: CASSMASGNEQFF
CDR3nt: TGTGCCAGTAGTATGGCTAGCGGGAATGAGCAGTTCTTC

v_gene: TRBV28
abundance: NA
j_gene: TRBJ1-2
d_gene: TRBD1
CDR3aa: CASSPDREDSYGYTF
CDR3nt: TGTGCCAGCAGCCCAGACAGGGAGGACAGCTATGGCTACACCTTC

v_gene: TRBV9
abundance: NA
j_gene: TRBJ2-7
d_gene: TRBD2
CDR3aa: CASSIAGGSEEQYF
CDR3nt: TGTGCCAGCAGCATCGCGGGGGGAAGCGAAGAGCAGTACTTC

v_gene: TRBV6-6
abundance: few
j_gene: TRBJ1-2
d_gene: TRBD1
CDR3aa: CASSPRGAGDYGYTF
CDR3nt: TGTGCCAGCAGTCCCAGGGGGGCCGGCGACTATGGCTACACCTTC

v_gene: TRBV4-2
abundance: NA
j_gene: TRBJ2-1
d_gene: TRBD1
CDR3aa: CASSRRDRDNEQFF
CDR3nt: TGTGCCAGCAGCCGGCGGGACAGGGACAATGAGCAGTTCTTC

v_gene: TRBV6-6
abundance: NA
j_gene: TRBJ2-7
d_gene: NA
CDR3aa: CASALEKRYEQYF
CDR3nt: TGTGCCAGCGCGTTAGAGAAGAGGTACGAGCAGTACTTC

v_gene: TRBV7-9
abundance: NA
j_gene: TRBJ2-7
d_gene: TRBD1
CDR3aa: CASTGQGAPYEQYF
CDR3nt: TGTGCCAGCACCGGACAGGGGGCCCCCTACGAGCAGTACTTC

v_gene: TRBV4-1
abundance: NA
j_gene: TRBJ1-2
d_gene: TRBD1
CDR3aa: CASSLGTAYGYTF
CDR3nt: TGCGCCAGCAGCCTTGGGACAGCCTATGGCTACACCTTC

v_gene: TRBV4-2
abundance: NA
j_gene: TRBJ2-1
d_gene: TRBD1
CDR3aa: CASTPGQGGNEQFF
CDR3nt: TGTGCCAGCACCCCGGGACAGGGTGGCAATGAGCAGTTCTTC

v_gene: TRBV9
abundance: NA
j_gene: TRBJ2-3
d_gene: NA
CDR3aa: CASSGGSTDTQYF
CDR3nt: TGTGCCAGCAGCGGGGGCTCCACAGATACGCAGTATTTT

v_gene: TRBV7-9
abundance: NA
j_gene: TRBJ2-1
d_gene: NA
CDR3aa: CASSLASGAYNEQFF
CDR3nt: TGTGCCAGCAGCTTAGCTAGCGGTGCCTACAATGAGCAGTTCTTC

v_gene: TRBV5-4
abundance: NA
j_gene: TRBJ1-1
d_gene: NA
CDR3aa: CASSLGSREAFF
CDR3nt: TGTGCCAGCAGCTTGGGTTCCAGAGAAGCTTTCTTT

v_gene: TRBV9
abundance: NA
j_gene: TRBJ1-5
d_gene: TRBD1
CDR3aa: CASSPEGAAAPQHF
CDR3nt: TGTGCCAGCAGCCCCGAGGGGGCCGCGGCACCCCAGCATTTT

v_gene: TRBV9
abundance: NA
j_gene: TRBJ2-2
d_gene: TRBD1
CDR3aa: CASSNSQGTNTGELFF
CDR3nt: TGTGCCAGCAGCAATTCACAGGGGACAAACACCGGGGAGCTGTTTTTT

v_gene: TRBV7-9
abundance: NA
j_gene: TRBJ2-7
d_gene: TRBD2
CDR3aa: CASSLVTGLAGGRLYEQYF
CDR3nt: TGTGCCAGCAGCTTAGTCACAGGACTAGCGGGGGGGCGGCTCTACGAGCAGTACTTC

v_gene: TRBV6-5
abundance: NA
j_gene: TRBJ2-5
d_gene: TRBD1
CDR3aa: CASRAFTGGGETQYF
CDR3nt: TGTGCCAGCAGGGCATTTACAGGGGGCGGTGAGACCCAGTACTTC

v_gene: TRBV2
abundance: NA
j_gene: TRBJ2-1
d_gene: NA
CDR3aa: CASRGGLIVAGPRRDEQFF
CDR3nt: TGTGCCAGCAGGGGGGGTTTAATAGTGGCGGGGCCCAGACGGGATGAGCAGTTCTTC

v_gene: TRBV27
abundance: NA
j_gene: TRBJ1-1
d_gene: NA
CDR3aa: CASSRGGAGLNTEAFF
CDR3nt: TGTGCCAGCAGCCGGGGCGGGGCAGGGCTGAACACTGAAGCTTTCTTT

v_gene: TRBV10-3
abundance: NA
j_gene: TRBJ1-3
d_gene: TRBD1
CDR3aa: CAISGQGSTGNTIYF
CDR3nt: TGTGCCATCAGTGGACAGGGGAGCACTGGAAACACCATATATTTT

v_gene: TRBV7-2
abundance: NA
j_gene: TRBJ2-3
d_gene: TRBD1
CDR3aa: CASSRSGTGLKNTQYF
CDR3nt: TGTGCCAGCAGCAGATCAGGGACAGGGTTAAAAAATACGCAGTATTTT

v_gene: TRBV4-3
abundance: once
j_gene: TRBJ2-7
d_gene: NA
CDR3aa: CASSQVWTGITYEQYF
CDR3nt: TGCGCCAGCAGCCAAGTTTGGACGGGAATCACCTACGAGCAGTACTTC

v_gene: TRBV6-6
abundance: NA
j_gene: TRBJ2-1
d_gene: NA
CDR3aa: CASSQTGSYNEQFF
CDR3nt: TGTGCCAGCAGCCAGACAGGATCCTACAATGAGCAGTTCTTC

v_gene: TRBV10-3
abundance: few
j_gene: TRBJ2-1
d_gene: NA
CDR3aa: CAISESMGGVGYNEQFF
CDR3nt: TGTGCCATCAGTGAGTCCATGGGGGGTGTGGGCTACAATGAGCAGTTCTTC

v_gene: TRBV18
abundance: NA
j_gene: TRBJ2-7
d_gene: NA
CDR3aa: CASSKEERPYEQYF
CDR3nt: TGTGCCAGCTCAAAGGAGGAGCGACCCTACGAGCAGTACTTC

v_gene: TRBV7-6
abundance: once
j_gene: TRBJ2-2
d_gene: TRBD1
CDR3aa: CASSGTVGGELFF
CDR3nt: TGTGCCAGCAGCGGGACAGTTGGCGGGGAGCTGTTTTTT

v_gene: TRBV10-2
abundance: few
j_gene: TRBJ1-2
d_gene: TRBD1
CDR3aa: CASSQGAGGGGYTF
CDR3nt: TGTGCCAGCAGCCAAGGGGCAGGGGGAGGTGGCTACACCTTC

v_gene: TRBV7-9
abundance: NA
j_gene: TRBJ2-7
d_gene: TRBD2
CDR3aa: CASSSRGSGADEQYF
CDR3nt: TGTGCCAGCAGCTCGCGGGGTAGCGGGGCTGACGAGCAGTACTTC

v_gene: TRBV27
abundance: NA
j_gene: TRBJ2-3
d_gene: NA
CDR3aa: CASSLVLASRTDTQYF
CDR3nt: TGTGCCAGCAGTTTAGTGCTAGCGAGTAGAACAGATACGCAGTATTTT

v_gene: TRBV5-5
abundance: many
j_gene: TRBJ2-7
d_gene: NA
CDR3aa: CASSFRDWGDYEQYF
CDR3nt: TGTGCCAGCAGCTTTCGGGACTGGGGGGACTACGAGCAGTACTTC

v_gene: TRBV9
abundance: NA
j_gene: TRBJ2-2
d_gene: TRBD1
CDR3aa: CASSSTGVGTGELFF
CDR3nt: TGTGCCAGCAGCAGTACAGGGGTAGGCACCGGGGAGCTGTTTTTT

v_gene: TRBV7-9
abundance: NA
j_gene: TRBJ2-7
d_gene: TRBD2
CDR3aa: CASSLVLTSGENTYEQYF
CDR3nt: TGTGCCAGCAGCTTAGTTCTGACTAGCGGGGAGAATACCTACGAGCAGTACTTC

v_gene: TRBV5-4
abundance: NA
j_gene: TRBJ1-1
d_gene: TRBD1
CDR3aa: CASSFRQGAEAFF
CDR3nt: TGTGCCAGCAGCTTTCGACAGGGCGCTGAAGCTTTCTTT